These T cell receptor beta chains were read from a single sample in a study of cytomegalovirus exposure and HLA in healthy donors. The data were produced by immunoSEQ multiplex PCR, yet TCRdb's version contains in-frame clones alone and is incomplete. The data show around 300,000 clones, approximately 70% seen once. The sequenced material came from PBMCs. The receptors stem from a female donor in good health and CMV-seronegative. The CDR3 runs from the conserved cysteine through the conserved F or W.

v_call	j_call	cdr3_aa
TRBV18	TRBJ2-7	CASSPPSGRNEQYF
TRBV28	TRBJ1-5	CASSPLRGSNQPQHF
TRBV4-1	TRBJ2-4	CASSQPGTGAKNIQYF
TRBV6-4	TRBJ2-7	CASSAGTGGIYEQYF
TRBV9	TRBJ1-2	CASSVGTGDYGYTF
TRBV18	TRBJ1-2	CASSPRQGGGYGYTF
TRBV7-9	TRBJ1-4	CASSGSEGLIYEKLFF
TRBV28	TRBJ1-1	CASSQGALAEAFF
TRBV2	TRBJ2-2	CATKRLANTGELFF
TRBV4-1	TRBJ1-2	CASSHPPGQGSYGYTF
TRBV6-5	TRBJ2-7	CASTERAPGEQYF
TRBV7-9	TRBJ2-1	CASSLEGREKFF
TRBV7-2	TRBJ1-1	CASSQTIGVGTEAFF
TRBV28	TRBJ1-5	CASSLGGAVSNQPQHF
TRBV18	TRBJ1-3	CASSDQSARVGNTIYF
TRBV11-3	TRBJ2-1	CASSTGLAGVHNEQFF
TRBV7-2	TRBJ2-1	CASSSKRGGTGAKGQFF
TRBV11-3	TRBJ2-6	CASSRQGASGANVLTF
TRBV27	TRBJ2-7	CASSSPLAGAYEQYF
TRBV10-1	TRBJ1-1	CASSDTSTEAFF
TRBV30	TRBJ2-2	CAWSGAGADTGELFF
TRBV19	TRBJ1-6	CASSTTRQISYNSPLHF
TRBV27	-	CASSLSRGPLASEQYF
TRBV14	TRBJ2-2	CASSSGGATGELFF
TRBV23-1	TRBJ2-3	CASSQSGLAGEGADTQYF
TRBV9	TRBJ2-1	CASSVVAAGPSAEQFF